A selection of T cell receptor beta chains follows, all from one sample in a study of vaccination effects on CD4 cells after COVID-19. Sequencing used immunoSEQ multiplex PCR; TCRdb keeps in-frame clones, though not all of them. There are about 76,000 clones in the sample; roughly three quarters occur only once, and approximately 2% lies in the top ten. No antigen is known for these receptors. The sample was CD4+ T cells from PBMCs cultured without peptide, taken before COVID-19 vaccination. The receptor source for this set is a human donor who received a COVID-19 vaccine. Both conserved end residues are part of each CDR3. The D gene is left open where the match is weak. The size entry is marked missing in some rows and otherwise reads once, few, many or a size class.

J,D,size,V,CDR3,DNA
TRBJ2-1,.,few,TRBV11-1,CASSLAPGEREQFF,TGTGCCAGCAGCTTGGCTCCGGGTGAACGTGAGCAGTTCTTC
TRBJ2-2,.,few,TRBV5-1,CASSLTRDNIGYTGELFF,TGCGCCAGCAGCTTGACCAGGGACAATATAGGGTACACCGGGGAGCTGTTTTTT
TRBJ1-4,.,.,TRBV4-1,CASSQVRSGKLFF,TGCGCCAGCAGCCAAGTCCGATCGGGAAAACTGTTTTTT
TRBJ1-2,.,few,TRBV10-1,CATQYGRNPNYGYTF,TGCGCCACCCAGTACGGGCGGAATCCTAACTATGGCTACACCTTC
TRBJ1-4,.,.,TRBV18,CASSQGQVEKLFF,TGTGCCAGTTCCCAGGGTCAAGTGGAAAAACTGTTTTTT
TRBJ1-1,TRBD1,.,TRBV20-1,CSAIGTEAFF,TGCAGTGCTATAGGGACAGAGGCTTTCTTT
TRBJ2-1,TRBD2,once,TRBV28,CASTSGGRPSSYNEQFF,TGTGCCAGCACCTCGGGGGGGAGACCCAGCTCCTACAATGAGCAGTTCTTC
TRBJ2-2,.,.,TRBV19,CASSGTTGGELFF,TGTGCCAGTAGTGGAACAACCGGCGGGGAGCTGTTTTTT
TRBJ2-4,TRBD1,.,TRBV4-1,CASSRGTGAGAKNIQYF,TGCGCCAGCTCTCGAGGGACAGGGGCGGGAGCCAAAAACATTCAGTACTTC
TRBJ2-4,.,.,TRBV24-1,CATSDPDENIQYF,TGTGCCACCAGTGATCCGGATGAGAACATTCAGTACTTC
TRBJ2-1,TRBD2,.,TRBV18,CASSPRGASGGTNEQFF,TGTGCCAGCTCACCACGCGGGGCTAGCGGGGGAACCAATGAGCAGTTCTTC
TRBJ2-1,TRBD2,.,TRBV24-1,CATSDLAGGPGEQFF,TGTGCCACCAGTGATTTAGCGGGGGGGCCCGGTGAGCAGTTCTTC
TRBJ2-4,TRBD2,.,TRBV19,CASRRGRAGGDKNIQYF,TGTGCCAGTCGAAGGGGTAGGGCGGGAGGTGACAAAAACATTCAGTACTTC
TRBJ2-2,.,.,TRBV18,CASSPGGTGELFF,TGTGCCAGCTCCCCGGGCGGGACCGGGGAGCTGTTTTTT
TRBJ2-1,.,.,TRBV5-1,CASSLVGGAWNEQFF,TGCGCCAGCAGCTTGGTAGGGGGGGCCTGGAATGAGCAGTTCTTC
TRBJ1-2,.,.,TRBV5-1,CASSDQGPYGYTF,TGCGCCAGCAGCGACCAGGGACCCTATGGCTACACCTTC
TRBJ1-1,.,.,TRBV7-2,CASSFYRVDTEAFF,TGTGCCAGCAGCTTTTACAGGGTGGACACTGAAGCTTTCTTT
TRBJ2-4,.,.,TRBV23-1,CASSHLGGALAKNIQYF,TGCGCCAGCAGTCACCTCGGGGGAGCACTAGCCAAAAACATTCAGTACTTC
TRBJ2-6,.,.,TRBV6-5,CASTRGSGANVLTF,TGTGCCAGCACTAGGGGGAGCGGGGCCAACGTCCTGACTTTC
TRBJ2-1,.,few,TRBV28,CASSLTHPVDEQFF,TGTGCCAGCAGTTTGACCCACCCCGTAGATGAGCAGTTCTTC
TRBJ2-1,TRBD1,once,TRBV5-5,CASSLFRDRAYNEQFF,TGTGCCAGCAGCTTGTTCCGGGACAGGGCATACAATGAGCAGTTCTTC
TRBJ2-5,.,.,TRBV5-4,CASSWGPQETQYF,TGTGCCAGCAGCTGGGGGCCCCAAGAGACCCAGTACTTC
TRBJ1-2,TRBD1,.,TRBV4-1,CASSRDRGRGGYTF,TGCGCCAGCAGCCGAGACAGGGGGCGTGGGGGCTACACCTTC
TRBJ2-2,.,.,TRBV7-3,CASSLGGGPGELFF,TGTGCCAGCAGCCTCGGAGGGGGTCCCGGGGAGCTGTTTTTT
TRBJ1-5,.,.,TRBV12-5,CASGLMGRDQPQHF,TGTGCTAGTGGTTTGATGGGCAGGGATCAGCCCCAGCATTTT
TRBJ2-1,.,.,TRBV7-2,CASSLKGSIGIWQFF,TGTGCCAGCAGCTTAAAGGGTTCGATTGGGATTTGGCAGTTCTTC